This T cell receptor (beta chain) was captured by sequencing in a study of cytomegalovirus exposure and HLA in healthy donors. The primer mix had 60 Vbeta and 13 Jbeta primers. Profiled with immunoSEQ multiplex PCR; TCRdb holds only in-frame clones, not every one. The profile shows 95,000 or so clones, about four fifths of them singletons. Per the germline V gene, CDR1 is SGHRS and CDR2 is YFSETQ. V was cut by 5 bases and J by 0 bases, with 9 bases left in between. This CDR3 region has 13 residues. Overall study results and limits: Reportedly, a later analysis found an Asian-associated ancestry cluster had fewer N-insertions than the approximately 700-donor mean. As a later analysis showed, a missense DCLRE1C variant was linked to trimming of TCR beta V- and J-genes.

About this clone itself: What it binds is unknown.

Material for sequencing was PBMCs. This TCR came from a woman in her forties in good health and CMV-seronegative. The chain links TRBV5-1 to TRBJ2-7; D gene uncertain. This CDR3 is CASSEVSSYEQYF. Written as DNA, the CDR3 is TGCGCCAGCAGTGAGGTTAGCTCCTACGAGCAGTACTTC.